The entry below describes one T cell receptor beta chain. The antigen remains unidentified. This sample is drawn from a study of cytomegalovirus exposure and HLA in healthy donors. General study points: Later examination showed HLA-associated TCR beta chains had greater clonal expansion than equally common others. According to an earlier analysis, most TCR beta V segments yielded productive rearrangements about 87% or about 30% of the time. In a later analysis, most CMV-associated TCR beta chains appeared HLA-restricted.

The PCR had 60 Vbeta and 13 Jbeta primers. Original processing methods: It was a later analysis that counted 79 million or so unique TCR beta chains, of which roughly 11 million were shared. Produced via immunoSEQ multiplex PCR; TCRdb's table is partial and in-frame only. V and J calls plus clone size are reproduced from that table; the DNA served to infer D and trimming. Altogether 160,000 or so clones are present, about four fifths being singletons, with the ten largest covering around 4.7%. Trimming removed 4 bases from V and 7 bases from J, with 8 bases in between. CDR1 and CDR2 from the germline V gene are ENHRY and SYGVKD. This CDR3 comprises 13 residues.

This clonotype originated in a woman in her late teens or twenties in good health and CMV-seropositive. J is TRBJ1-6 and V is TRBV10-3, with D hard to call. The sample consisted of PBMCs. The CDR3 region is CAISVGGNSPLHF. The CDR3 bases are TGTGCCATCAGTGTGGGAGGGAATTCACCCCTCCACTTT.